The 27 T cell receptor beta chains reported below all come from one sample, sequenced in a study of neurological immune-mediated disorders. TCRdb re-derived calls from the 5' RACE reads in MiXCR, one entry per CDR3 protein. The sample lists 45,000 to 65,000 distinct CDR3 sequences; 8% to 9% were seen once. Time point defined: longitudinal time-point 3. The sample taken for sequencing was PBMCs. These TCRs come from a woman aged 40 to 50 in good health.

In its sample, this clonotype was seen many times. The chain combines TRBV3-1 with TRBJ2-4; no firm D call. Trimming removed 4 bases at V and 2 bases at J, with 15 bases between. The CDR3 is made up of 16 amino acids. The germline gives CDR1 LGHDT, CDR2 YNNKEL (reference sequence). The CDR3 DNA follows: TGTGCCAGCAGCCCGGAGACCCGCACCACCAAAAACATTCAGTACTTC. This codes for CASSPETRTTKNIQYF. The variable domain in full, with the rest retrieved from reference TRBV3-1 and TRBJ2-4, is DTAVSQTPKYLVTQMGNDKSIKCEQNLGHDTMYWYKQDSKKFLKIMFSYNNKELIINETVPNRFSPKSPDKAHLNLHINSLELGDSAVYFCASSPETRTTKNIQYFGAGTRLSVL.

The chain is built from TRBV29-1 and TRBJ2-7; D is ambiguous. V lost 8 bases to trimming and J lost 5 bases, with 10 bases between them. The germline CDR1 and CDR2 sequences are SQVTM and ANQGSEA. This CDR3 region has 10 residues. In nucleotides, the CDR3 is TGCAGCATTAGGATGCACGAGCAGTACTTC. Its translation is CSIRMHEQYF.

This clonotype was observed many times. V usage is TRBV20-1 and J usage is TRBJ2-1, with D unresolved. Germline lookup yields CDR1 DFQATT and CDR2 SNEGSKA (reference sequence). The CDR3 runs to 13 residues. Trimming cost V 4 bases and J 0 bases, with 7 bases left between them. The CDR3 DNA is TGCAGTGCTACCCAAAGCTCCTACAATGAGCAGTTCTTC. It codes for CSATQSSYNEQFF.

This clonotype was recorded at least ten times. The chain employs TRBV12-5 and TRBJ1-2, with D perhaps matching TRBD1 (5 bases). The CDR3 has 14 amino acids. Between the trimmed V and J ends, which lost 6 bases and 2 bases, there was a span of 13 bases. The germline gives CDR1 LGHNT, CDR2 FRNRAP. The CDR3 loop is CASGPGTANYGYTF. CDR3 in DNA: TGTGCTAGTGGCCCCGGGACTGCGAACTATGGCTACACCTTC. Full variable domain (outside the CDR3, taken from reference TRBV12-5 and TRBJ1-2): DARVTQTPRHKVTEMGQEVTMRCQPILGHNTVFWYRQTMMQGLELLAYFRNRAPLDDSGMPKDRFSAEMPDATLATLKIQPSEPRDSAVYFCASGPGTANYGYTFGSGTRLTVV.

In its sample, this clonotype was seen once. Being one base from a much bigger clone, this may be a read error. The V and J genes are TRBV5-1 and TRBJ1-6, with D possibly matching TRBD1 (6 bases). V lost 2 bases and J 1 base, leaving 16 bases between the germline ends. This CDR3 has 18 amino acids. Germline assignment: CDR1 SGHRS and CDR2 YFSETQ. The CDR3 region is CASSFEAEQGSYNSPLHF. CDR3 coding DNA: TGCGCCAGCAGCTTTGAAGCCGAACAGGGATCCTATAATTCACCCCTCCACTTT.

The chain joins TRBV30 to TRBJ1-5, with 7 nucleotides matching TRBD1. CDR3 length: 14 amino acids. Germline values: CDR1 GTSNPN, CDR2 SVGIG (reference sequence). Trimming took 2 bases from V and 1 from J; bases not matched to a gene: 2. Written as DNA, the CDR3 is TGTGCCTGGAGTAAGGGGGCGAGCAATCAGCCCCAGCATTTT. Translated: CAWSKGASNQPQHF.

This clonotype was seen many times. The rearrangement links TRBV24-1 to TRBJ2-7, with 7 nucleotides matching TRBD2. Germline assignment: CDR1 KGHDR and CDR2 SFDVKD. Losses at the gene ends were 6 bases for V and 2 bases for J; bases not matched to a gene: 9. The CDR3 sequence is 15 residues long. The CDR3 DNA follows: TGTGCCACCAGTTACGGGGCCGCGGGGGCCTACGAGCAGTACTTC. This translates into CATSYGAAGAYEQYF.

This clonotype appeared many times. The chain has TRBV4-2 and TRBJ2-2; possibly TRBD2 for D (6 bases). The CDR3 has 14 amino acids. V was pared by 0 bases and J by 6 bases, with 8 bases between. Germline V CDR1 and CDR2: LGHNA, YNFKEQ. This CDR3 reads CASSQEPGAGELFF. The CDR3 coding sequence is TGTGCCAGCAGCCAAGAGCCGGGAGCCGGGGAGCTGTTTTTT.

This clonotype was seen many times. This sequence joins TRBV7-2 and TRBJ2-5, with 7 nucleotides matching TRBD2. With 10 bases clipped from V and 4 bases from J, the junction kept 9 bases outside the gene matches. CDR3 length: 13 residues. The germline V gene encodes CDR1 SGHTA and CDR2 FQGNSA. CDR3 protein: CATSGGPRETQYF. The CDR3 nucleotides read TGTGCCACTAGCGGAGGCCCCAGAGAGACCCAGTACTTC.

The sample holds one count of this clonotype. This could be a read error, since a much larger clone is one nucleotide away. The rearrangement joins TRBV5-1 to TRBJ2-2; a weak D match, TRBD1 (6 bases). Germline assignment: CDR1 SGHRS and CDR2 YFSETQ. The CDR3 runs 16 residues. V shed 7 bases and J shed 1 base, with 17 bases lying between them. CDR3 in DNA: TGCGCCAGCGAGCCCCCGGGACACGAGAACACCGGGGAGCTGTTTTTT. The encoded protein is CASEPPGHENTGELFF. The full variable domain, completed using reference TRBV5-1 and TRBJ2-2, is KAGVTQTPRYLIKTRGQQVTLSCSPISGHRSVSWYQQTPGQGLQFLFEYFSETQRNKGNFPGRFSGRQFSNSRSEMNVSTLELGDSALYLCASEPPGHENTGELFFGEGSRLTVL.

This clonotype was recorded at least ten times. This sequence joins TRBV13 and TRBJ1-5, with D unresolved. CDR1 PRHDT and CDR2 FYEKMQ come from the germline V gene (reference sequence). CDR3 size: 12 residues. Trimming took off 6 bases at V and 4 bases at J, with 7 bases between the two ends. CDR3 in amino acids: CASSIGNQPQHF. CDR3 nucleotide sequence: TGTGCCAGCAGTATCGGAAATCAGCCCCAGCATTTT.

There are many counts of this clonotype. The CDR3 nucleotides are TGCAGTGCTAGACGACAGGGAGGGGGCACTGAAGCTTTCTTT. Its protein product is CSARRQGGGTEAFF. The V gene is TRBV20-1, the J gene TRBJ1-1; 7 nucleotides match TRBD1. CDR1 DFQATT and CDR2 SNEGSKA come from the germline V gene (reference sequence). The CDR3 sequence is 14 residues long. After removal of 2 bases from V and 4 bases from J, the junction contained 7 bases not matched to a gene.

This clonotype showed up many times. The chain combines TRBV7-2 with TRBJ2-3, with 8 bases that match TRBD2. CDR1 and CDR2 (germline): SGHTA, FQGNSA. The J segment lost 1 base and the V segment lost 5 bases, leaving 11 bases of the junction unmatched. The CDR3 runs 17 residues. The CDR3 bases are TGTGCCAGCAGCCCCGGTAACAGAGCGGGAGGCACAGATACGCAGTATTTT. Translation: CASSPGNRAGGTDTQYF.

A few counts support this clonotype. The chain's CDR3 is CASSLAYGRLTGGDNEQFF. CDR3 coding DNA: TGTGCCAGCAGCTTAGCGTACGGGAGACTGACCGGGGGAGACAATGAGCAGTTCTTC. The chain uses TRBV7-2 and TRBJ2-1; tentatively, D is TRBD2 (6 bases). V shed 0 bases and J shed 5 bases, with 23 bases lying between them. Germline CDR1 reads SGHTA; CDR2 reads FQGNSA. The CDR3 is 19 residues long.

This clonotype occurred many times. The V and J genes are TRBV24-1 and TRBJ2-3, with D unclear. This CDR3 comprises 15 residues. Trimming took off 4 bases at V and 1 base at J, with 11 bases between the two ends. The germline CDR1 and CDR2 sequences are KGHDR and SFDVKD. CDR3 residues: CATSDSGRGTDTQYF. The CDR3 DNA follows: TGTGCCACCAGTGACAGTGGGCGAGGCACAGATACGCAGTATTTT.

This clonotype was found many times. This chain links TRBV10-3 with TRBJ2-6; possible D gene TRBD2, 7 bases. This CDR3 spans 17 amino acids. Trimming pared 4 bases from V and 4 bases from J, leaving 17 bases between. Germline CDR1 reads ENHRY; CDR2 reads SYGVKD. CDR3 region: CAISVQGRAGGANVLTF. The CDR3 bases are TGTGCCATCAGTGTCCAGGGGAGGGCCGGGGGGGCCAACGTCCTGACTTTC.

The sample holds many counts of this clonotype. The chain links TRBV20-1 to TRBJ2-3; 12 bases fit TRBD2. V dropped 5 bases and J dropped 5; count of bases not matched to a gene: 11. The CDR3 is made up of 16 amino acids. The germline V gene has CDR1 DFQATT and CDR2 SNEGSKA (reference sequence). CDR3 in amino acids: CSAETRLAGGEDTQYF. The CDR3 bases are TGCAGTGCTGAAACACGGCTAGCGGGAGGGGAAGATACGCAGTATTTT.

Many counts were recorded for this clonotype. V usage is TRBV20-1 and J usage is TRBJ2-7; TRBD2 matches 14 bases. The CDR3 loop spans 16 amino acids. Trimming at V came to 1 base and at J to 6 bases, leaving 8 bases not matched to a gene. Germline CDR1 is DFQATT and CDR2 is SNEGSKA (reference sequence). The CDR3 region is CSARAGLAGGTLEQYF. Here the CDR3 DNA reads TGCAGTGCTAGAGCCGGACTAGCGGGGGGCACCCTCGAGCAGTACTTC.

This clonotype was seen repeatedly, ten times or more. The chain joins TRBV6-2 or TRBV6-3 to TRBJ1-5; 7 bases are a match to TRBD1. Germline V CDR1 and CDR2: MNHEY, SVGEGT. The CDR3 consists of 12 residues. J lost 7 bases, V lost 6 bases, and 3 bases had no gene match. The CDR3 sequence is CASRLGGQPQHF. The CDR3 nucleotides read TGTGCCAGCAGACTAGGGGGCCAGCCCCAGCATTTT.

This clonotype was recorded at least ten times. The genes are TRBV6-5 and TRBJ2-7; 10 nucleotides agree with TRBD2. The V gene end was trimmed by 6 bases and the J gene end by 3 bases; junction bases not matched to a gene: 11. CDR1 and CDR2 (germline): MNHEY, SVGAGI. The CDR3 has 16 amino acids. In nucleotides, the CDR3 is TGTGCCAGCAGGAGCGGGAGGGCCGTGTTTCTCTACGAGCAGTACTTC. This encodes CASRSGRAVFLYEQYF.

There are a few counts of this clonotype. The chain combines TRBV6-1 with TRBJ2-7; D remains ambiguous. The CDR3 runs to 11 residues. V gave up 7 bases and J gave up 3 bases, with 7 bases separating them. In germline, CDR1 is MNHNS, CDR2 SASEGT. CDR3 sequence (DNA): TGTGCCAGCACCTCTGTCTACGAGCAGTACTTC. Translating it yields CASTSVYEQYF.

The CDR3 nucleotides are TGTGCCAGTAAGGACAGGGGGGAGTACGAGCAGTACTTC. This gives the protein CASKDRGEYEQYF. The V call is TRBV28, the J call TRBJ2-7; TRBD1 matches 10 bases. The CDR3 runs 13 residues. V lost 9 bases, J lost 4 bases, and 6 bases stayed unmatched. Germline values: CDR1 MDHEN, CDR2 SYDVKM.

This clonotype was recorded a few times. The chain employs TRBV29-1 and TRBJ2-7; D perhaps matches TRBD2 (6 bases). In germline, CDR1 is SQVTM, CDR2 ANQGSEA. Trimming pared 6 bases from V and 8 bases from J, leaving 14 bases between. The CDR3 contains 11 residues. CDR3 in amino acids: CSVASRGKQYF. The CDR3 coding sequence is TGCAGCGTAGCCTCCCGGGGGAAGCAGTACTTC.

This clonotype was seen many times. The J gene is TRBJ1-3, the V gene TRBV5-1; D gene ambiguous. V lost 3 bases to trimming and J lost 0 bases, with 16 bases between them. CDR1 is SGHRS and CDR2 is YFSETQ in the germline V gene. The CDR3 spans 17 residues. The CDR3 coding sequence is TGCGCCAGCAGCTCGGGAAACGGGAGATTCTCTGGAAACACCATATATTTT. Protein: CASSSGNGRFSGNTIYF.

The chain employs TRBV4-3 and TRBJ2-1; maybe TRBD1 (6 bases). CDR1 and CDR2 from the germline V gene are LGHNA and YSLEER. CDR3 length equals 15 residues. V was trimmed by 1 base and J by 6 bases, leaving 13 bases between them. CDR3 sequence: CASSQGQALGNEQFF. CDR3 sequence (DNA): TGCGCCAGCAGCCAAGGACAGGCCCTCGGCAATGAGCAGTTCTTC.

This clonotype came up many times. This chain links TRBV7-3 with TRBJ2-3, with D possibly being TRBD2 (5 bases). The CDR3 contains 16 residues. Trimming removed 5 bases from V and 0 bases from J, with 15 bases in between. The germline CDR1 and CDR2 sequences are SGHTA and FQGTGA. In DNA, the CDR3 is TGTGCCAGCAGCCTTCGAAGCGGAACTAGCACAGATACGCAGTATTTT. It translates to CASSLRSGTSTDTQYF. Using reference TRBV7-3 and TRBJ2-3 for the parts outside the CDR3, the full variable domain is GAGVSQTPSNKVTEKGKYVELRCDPISGHTALYWYRQSLGQGPEFLIYFQGTGAADDSGLPNDRFFAVRPEGSVSTLKIQRTERGDSAVYLCASSLRSGTSTDTQYFGPGTRLTVL.

This clonotype has a count of ten or more. CDR3 in amino acids: CSARASGQGATYNEQFF. Written as DNA, the CDR3 is TGCAGTGCTAGAGCCTCGGGGCAAGGGGCTACTTACAATGAGCAGTTCTTC. V and J are TRBV20-1 and TRBJ2-1, with D possibly being TRBD1 or TRBD2 (5 bases each). V shed 1 base and J shed 4 bases, with 20 bases lying between them. In germline, CDR1 is DFQATT, CDR2 SNEGSKA (reference sequence). The CDR3 spans 17 residues.